Many counts were recorded for the clone carrying this TCR beta chain. Its antigen remains unidentified. The data stem from a study of T cells in Graves' hyperthyroidism and ophthalmopathy. Study-level points and caveats: Ophthalmopathy stood apart from stable hyperthyroidism in a 13 V-J model.

Hyperthyroidism patients were newly diagnosed, had disease duration under 2 months, and were aged 18 to 65 years. The blood sample was taken at first hyperthyroidism diagnosis, before any ophthalmopathy symptoms. V was clipped by 2 bases and J by 8 bases; unmatched bases: 4. CDR1 is SNHLY, CDR2 FYNNEI, per germline. The CDR3 extends over 15 amino acids. TCR beta CDR3 region amplification was performed from RNA transcripts. Researchers ran a first-round RT-PCR on the TCR CDR3 using the HTBI primer set. TCRdb recomputed calls from the multiplex PCR reads with MiXCR, one row per CDR3 protein. This sample has about 720,000 distinct CDR3 sequences, with around 20% found just once.

The J gene is TRBJ2-1, the V gene TRBV2; 12 nucleotides line up with TRBD2. The sequence came from a woman aged 45 to 65 with Graves' hyperthyroidism that later progressed to Graves' ophthalmopathy. The sample consisted of blood. CDR3 loop: CASSEQLAGGDEQFF. In DNA, the CDR3 is TGTGCCAGCAGTGAACAACTAGCGGGAGGCGATGAGCAGTTCTTC.